This entry is about one T cell receptor (beta chain). Its antigen is not known. Trimming cost V 4 bases and J 12 bases, with 18 bases left between them. The length of the CDR3 is 13 residues. Germline V gene data show CDR1 as SGHKS and CDR2 as YYEKEE (reference sequence). The sample comes from a study of T cell repertoires in cytomegalovirus infection. TCRdb called the reads again in MiXCR, with one record for every CDR3 protein. Of about 890,000 distinct CDR3 sequences in the sample, approximately 31% were seen once. This sample comprised cultured CD8+ T cells from PBMCs, obtained from culture after CMV antigen stimulation. This sequence was found in a human donor in good health (CMV status not recorded). Some clones in this sample may be carry-over from other donors' samples. The rearrangement uses TRBV5-5 and TRBJ2-3; D may match TRBD1 or TRBD2 (5 bases each). The CDR3 DNA is TGTGCCAGCAGCGGCGCCGGGACGCCAGCTCAGTATTTT. This sequence encodes CASSGAGTPAQYF.